Listed below are T cell receptor beta chains from one sample, sequenced in a study of type 1 regulatory T cells. In TCRdb, the reads were re-called with MiXCR into one record per CDR3 protein. The sample holds approximately 100,000 distinct CDR3 sequences, around a third seen once. What was sequenced was CD4+ T cells, either the whole sample or a sorted fraction (not recorded which). The receptors here all came from a human donor in good health. The CDR3 runs from the conserved cysteine through the conserved F or W. A D gene is named only where the DNA matches it firmly.

V,D,length,CDR3
TRBV5-5,NA,16,CASSLGAAGHSYEQYF
TRBV20-1,NA,14,CSARKQGFGGEQYF
TRBV2,TRBD2,15,CASSDLGTSVNEQFF
TRBV4-3,NA,17,CASSQQTAYPNTGELFF
TRBV5-4,TRBD2,14,CASSPSGRYDTQYF
TRBV5-1,TRBD1,14,CASSLSTGNQPQHF
TRBV4-3,TRBD2,15,CASSQGRAGGNEQYF
TRBV20-1,TRBD1,15,CSASMADRVSYEQYF
TRBV5-1,NA,14,CASSIAGTYNEQFF
TRBV20-1,NA,14,CSARDPRSDETQYF